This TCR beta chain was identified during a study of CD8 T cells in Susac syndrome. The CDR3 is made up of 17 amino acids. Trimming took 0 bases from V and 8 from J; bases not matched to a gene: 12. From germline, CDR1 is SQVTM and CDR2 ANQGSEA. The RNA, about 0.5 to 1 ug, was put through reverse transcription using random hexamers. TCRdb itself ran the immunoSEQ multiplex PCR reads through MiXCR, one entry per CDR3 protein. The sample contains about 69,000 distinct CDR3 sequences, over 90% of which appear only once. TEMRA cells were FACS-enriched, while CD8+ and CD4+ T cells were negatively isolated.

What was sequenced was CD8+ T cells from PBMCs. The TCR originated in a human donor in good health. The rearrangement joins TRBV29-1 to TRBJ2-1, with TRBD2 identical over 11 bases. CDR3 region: CSVEDGSSGGSRDEQFF. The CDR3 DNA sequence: TGCAGCGTTGAAGATGGGTCTAGCGGGGGGTCCCGCGATGAGCAGTTCTTC.